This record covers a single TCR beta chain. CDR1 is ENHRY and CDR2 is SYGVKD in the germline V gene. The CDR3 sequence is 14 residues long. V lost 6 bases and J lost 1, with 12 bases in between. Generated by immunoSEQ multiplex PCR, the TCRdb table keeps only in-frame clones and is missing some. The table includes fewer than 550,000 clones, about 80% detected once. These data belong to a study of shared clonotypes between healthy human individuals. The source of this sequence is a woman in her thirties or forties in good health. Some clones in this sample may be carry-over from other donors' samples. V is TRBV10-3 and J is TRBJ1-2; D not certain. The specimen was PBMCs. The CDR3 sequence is CAIRDRDDNYGYTF. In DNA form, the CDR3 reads TGTGCCATCAGGGACCGAGATGATAACTATGGCTACACCTTC.